This is a list of T cell receptor beta chains from one sample in a study of blood T cell repertoires in COVID-19. TCRdb's copy holds only in-frame clones and misses some; the assay was immunoSEQ multiplex PCR. Found here are over 85,000 clones, about 86% of them singletons; the top ten hold roughly 8.7%. The sequencing sample was made of peripheral blood. The origin of the receptors is a woman between 65 and 79 years old with acute or convalescent COVID-19. CDR3s include the opening cysteine and the closing phenylalanine or tryptophan. The order of the fields is D gene, V gene, J gene, clone size, CDR3 DNA, CDR3 protein. The D gene is left open where the match is weak. Not all rows give a size; the values are once, few, many and, for expanded clones, a class.

NA	TRBV7-9	TRBJ1-4	NA	TGTGCCAGCAGCTTAAACAGCGGGGGTGAAAAACTGTTTTTT	CASSLNSGGEKLFF
NA	TRBV5-1	TRBJ2-7	NA	TGCGCCAGCAGCTTGGCTATAACGGGTTACGAGCAGTACTTC	CASSLAITGYEQYF
TRBD1	TRBV30	TRBJ1-6	NA	TGTGCCTGGGGTGGGACAGGGAATTCACCCCTCCACTTT	CAWGGTGNSPLHF
TRBD1	TRBV5-1	TRBJ1-2	once	TGCGCCAGCAGCTCGGGACAGTTCCTCACCGGATTCTATGGCTACACCTTC	CASSSGQFLTGFYGYTF
TRBD1	TRBV5-1	TRBJ1-2	NA	TGCGCCAGCAAGACGGACAGGGTTCGCTATGGCTACACCTTC	CASKTDRVRYGYTF
NA	TRBV9	TRBJ1-1	NA	TGTGCCAGCACCCCTGGACAGCTGAACACTGAAGCTTTCTTT	CASTPGQLNTEAFF
NA	TRBV5-5	TRBJ1-1	NA	TGTGCCAGCAGCTTTATAGGACACGTTGAAGCTTTCTTT	CASSFIGHVEAFF
TRBD2	TRBV18	TRBJ2-1	NA	TGTGCCAGCTCACCACTGGGAGGGCTCTACAATGAGCAGTTCTTC	CASSPLGGLYNEQFF
NA	TRBV14	TRBJ2-5	NA	TGTGCCAGCAGCCCAAATATGAACTTTCAAGAGACCCAGTACTTC	CASSPNMNFQETQYF
NA	TRBV2	TRBJ2-6	NA	TGTGCCGGGCGGGTCTCTGGGGCCAACGTCCTGACTTTC	CAGRVSGANVLTF
NA	TRBV6-1	TRBJ2-6	NA	TGTGCCAGCACTGAGAATTGGGGGGCTGGGGCCAACGTCCTGACTTTC	CASTENWGAGANVLTF
NA	TRBV2	TRBJ1-1	NA	TGTGCCAGCAGTGAATGGGCACCAAACACTGAAGCTTTCTTT	CASSEWAPNTEAFF
NA	TRBV7-9	TRBJ1-1	NA	TGTGCCAGCAGCAAACAGAACGAGGGGGTCACTGAAGCTTTCTTT	CASSKQNEGVTEAFF
TRBD2	TRBV18	TRBJ2-7	NA	TGTGCCAGCTCAGGAGGGACTAGCGGGAGGGGAGGTTCCTACGAGCAGTACTTC	CASSGGTSGRGGSYEQYF
NA	TRBV5-5	TRBJ2-5	NA	TGTGCCAGCAGCTTGGTCCAGGGGGGACAAGAGACCCAGTACTTC	CASSLVQGGQETQYF
TRBD1	TRBV28	TRBJ2-1	NA	TGTGCCAGCGCCACAGGGGCAACCTCCTACAATGAGCAGTTCTTC	CASATGATSYNEQFF
TRBD1	TRBV18	TRBJ1-1	once	TGTGCCAGCTCACTAATTGAGGGGGCGCCGCTAATGAACACTGAAGCTTTCTTT	CASSLIEGAPLMNTEAFF
TRBD2	TRBV13	TRBJ2-5	NA	TGTGCCAGCACGGAAGCGGGACCCGACCAAGAGACCCAGTACTTC	CASTEAGPDQETQYF